A selection of T cell receptor beta chains follows, all from one sample in a study of blood T cell repertoires in COVID-19. Repertoires were generated with immunoSEQ multiplex PCR, while TCRdb's copy carries only in-frame clones and drops some. The sample records a few hundred thousand clones, over 85% being singletons. Sequencing used peripheral blood. The receptors were sampled from a woman in her twenties or thirties with COVID-19, enrolled during active disease. The CDR3 runs from the conserved cysteine through the conserved F or W. Fields, in order: clone size, V gene, D gene, J gene, CDR3 protein, CDR3 DNA. The D gene is left open where the match is weak. A row's size may be missing; if present it is once, few, many or a size class.

.,TRBV6-5,.,TRBJ2-1,CASRPTGYNEQFF,TGTGCCAGCAGGCCGACAGGATACAATGAGCAGTTCTTC
once,TRBV9,TRBD1,TRBJ1-2,CASSPGTGNGYTF,TGTGCCAGCAGCCCCGGGACAGGGAATGGCTACACCTTC
.,TRBV7-8,TRBD1,TRBJ2-5,CASSPDRGEETQYF,TGTGCCAGCAGTCCGGACAGGGGGGAGGAGACCCAGTACTTC
.,TRBV6-2/TRBV6-3,TRBD1,TRBJ2-3,CASSYSPLTGTGDADTQYF,TGTGCCAGCAGTTATAGCCCCTTAACCGGGACAGGGGACGCAGATACGCAGTATTTT
.,TRBV6-1,TRBD2,TRBJ2-4,CASSEARGGLSAKNIQYF,TGTGCCAGCAGTGAAGCGCGGGGGGGATTGTCGGCCAAAAACATTCAGTACTTC
.,TRBV27,.,TRBJ1-5,CASSLGGAQGNQPQHF,TGTGCCAGCAGTTTAGGGGGGGCTCAGGGGAATCAGCCCCAGCATTTT
.,TRBV11-2,.,TRBJ1-2,CASSLDSGWGYTF,TGTGCCAGCAGCTTAGACAGCGGTTGGGGCTACACCTTC
.,TRBV6-5,.,TRBJ1-2,CASRSGFYGYTF,TGTGCCAGCAGGTCAGGGTTCTATGGCTACACCTTC
few,TRBV24-1,.,TRBJ1-1,CATSDPQVYPLLNTEAFF,TGTGCCACCAGTGATCCCCAGGTCTACCCTTTGTTGAACACTGAAGCTTTCTTT
.,TRBV7-9,TRBD1,TRBJ1-2,CASSLSGQGVNYGYTF,TGTGCCAGCAGCTTATCAGGACAGGGGGTCAACTATGGCTACACCTTC
.,TRBV7-9,.,TRBJ1-2,CASSLSGNGYTF,TGTGCCAGCAGCTTATCAGGGAACGGCTACACCTTC
.,TRBV18,TRBD1,TRBJ2-2,CASSPPTGTNTGELFF,TGTGCCAGCTCACCACCGACAGGGACGAACACCGGGGAGCTGTTTTTT
.,TRBV2,.,TRBJ2-5,CASSAGRAETQYF,TGTGCCAGCAGTGCCGGCAGGGCAGAGACCCAGTACTTC
.,TRBV5-5,.,TRBJ2-2,CASSLTPASSGELFF,TGTGCCAGCAGCTTGACGCCGGCCTCTAGCGGGGAGCTGTTTTTT
.,TRBV7-2,TRBD1,TRBJ2-1,CASSQWTGEVNEQFF,TGTGCCAGCAGCCAATGGACAGGGGAGGTCAATGAGCAGTTCTTC
.,TRBV3-1/TRBV3-2,.,TRBJ2-3,CASSHWRGGATDTQYF,TGTGCCAGCAGCCATTGGAGGGGGGGGGCCACAGATACGCAGTATTTT
.,TRBV4-1,TRBD1,TRBJ1-5,CASRRTGFDQPQHF,TGCGCCAGCAGGAGGACAGGGTTCGATCAGCCCCAGCATTTT
.,TRBV2,.,TRBJ2-5,CASSGGGGETQYF,TGTGCCAGCAGTGGTGGGGGCGGGGAGACCCAGTACTTC
.,TRBV19,.,TRBJ1-5,CASSNQGYNQPQHF,TGTGCCAGTAGTAATCAGGGGTACAATCAGCCCCAGCATTTT
once,TRBV3-1/TRBV3-2,.,TRBJ1-1,CASSPLGRGTEAFF,TGTGCCAGCAGCCCATTGGGCCGGGGCACTGAAGCTTTCTTT
.,TRBV6-5,.,TRBJ1-5,CASSQVRTAAGPQHF,TGTGCCAGCTCCCAAGTTAGGACAGCCGCGGGGCCCCAGCATTTT
.,TRBV11-2,.,TRBJ2-5,CASSLEALSKETQYF,TGTGCCAGCAGCCTCGAGGCTCTTAGTAAAGAGACCCAGTACTTC
.,TRBV9,TRBD1,TRBJ1-3,CASSVARDSNTIYF,TGTGCCAGCAGCGTAGCTCGGGACAGCAACACCATATATTTT
.,TRBV19,.,TRBJ1-2,CASSTSLNYGYTF,TGTGCCAGTAGTACCTCCCTTAACTATGGCTACACCTTC
.,TRBV4-2,TRBD2,TRBJ2-2,CASSLASGGAGTGELFF,TGTGCCAGCAGCCTGGCTAGCGGGGGGGCTGGCACCGGGGAGCTGTTTTTT
.,TRBV2,TRBD1,TRBJ1-2,CASSDGQGGIGYTF,TGTGCCAGCAGCGACGGACAGGGAGGTATTGGCTACACCTTC
.,TRBV15,TRBD2,TRBJ2-3,CATSRGPGRVGTDTQYF,TGTGCCACCAGCAGAGGCCCCGGGAGGGTCGGCACAGATACGCAGTATTTT
.,TRBV14,TRBD1,TRBJ2-2,CASSQGTGAAGELFF,TGTGCCAGCAGCCAAGGAACAGGGGCCGCCGGGGAGCTGTTTTTT
.,TRBV7-2,.,TRBJ1-2,CASSLDSGLQNYGYTF,TGTGCCAGCAGCTTAGATTCTGGACTACAAAACTATGGCTACACCTTC
.,TRBV5-1,TRBD1,TRBJ1-1,CASSRQGARTEAFF,TGCGCCAGCAGCCGACAGGGGGCGCGCACTGAAGCTTTCTTT
few,TRBV9,.,TRBJ1-5,CASSVGPNNQPQHF,TGTGCCAGCAGCGTAGGTCCCAACAATCAGCCCCAGCATTTT
.,TRBV9,.,TRBJ2-3,CASSVGGGATDTQYF,TGTGCCAGCAGCGTAGGAGGGGGGGCCACAGATACGCAGTATTTT
.,TRBV6-4,TRBD1,TRBJ2-1,CASSNRGDVDEQFF,TGTGCCAGCAGTAACAGGGGGGACGTAGATGAGCAGTTCTTC
.,TRBV4-1,.,TRBJ2-1,CASSRLPFGGYNEQFF,TGCGCCAGCAGCCGACTACCCTTCGGGGGTTACAATGAGCAGTTCTTC
.,TRBV6-1,TRBD1,TRBJ1-4,CASSEQGAEEKLFF,TGTGCCAGCAGTGAACAGGGGGCAGAAGAAAAACTGTTTTTT
.,TRBV20-1,.,TRBJ1-5,CSASEPRGNQPQHF,TGCAGTGCTAGTGAGCCTCGGGGCAATCAGCCCCAGCATTTT
.,TRBV2,TRBD2,TRBJ2-3,CASSEALAGGQDTQYF,TGTGCCAGCAGTGAAGCTCTAGCGGGGGGGCAAGATACGCAGTATTTT
.,TRBV7-9,.,TRBJ1-6,CASSLGIGGFNSPLHF,TGTGCCAGCAGCTTAGGGATTGGCGGATTCAATTCACCCCTCCACTTT
once,TRBV5-1,.,TRBJ2-7,CASSLVGLEEQYF,TGCGCCAGCAGCTTAGTAGGACTGGAAGAGCAGTACTTC
.,TRBV5-4,.,TRBJ2-7,CASSSDGGWVSYAGEQYF,TGTGCCAGCAGCTCTGACGGAGGGTGGGTTTCCTACGCAGGCGAGCAGTACTTC
.,TRBV2,TRBD1,TRBJ1-2,CASSEGRGPGGYTF,TGTGCCAGCAGTGAAGGCAGGGGGCCGGGTGGCTACACCTTC
.,TRBV5-5,.,TRBJ1-1,CASSSLPGGTEAFF,TGTGCCAGCAGCTCCCTCCCTGGGGGGACTGAAGCTTTCTTT
.,TRBV10-2,.,TRBJ1-1,CASSTLTGRSENEAFF,TGCGCCAGCAGTACTTTGACAGGAAGGTCGGAGAATGAAGCTTTCTTT
.,TRBV15,.,TRBJ2-5,CATSRDLTSLIIGETQYF,TGTGCCACCAGCAGAGATTTGACTTCATTGATTATAGGAGAGACCCAGTACTTC
.,TRBV5-1,.,TRBJ1-3,CASSNLELSGNTIYF,TGCGCCAGCAGCAATTTGGAGTTATCTGGAAACACCATATATTTT
.,TRBV5-1,.,TRBJ2-3,CASSPSDRRADTQYF,TGCGCCAGCAGTCCCTCGGACAGGAGGGCAGATACGCAGTATTTT
.,TRBV5-5,TRBD2,TRBJ2-1,CASSSAAGPYNEQFF,TGTGCCAGCAGCTCCGCAGCGGGGCCTTACAATGAGCAGTTCTTC
.,TRBV6-5,TRBD1,TRBJ1-2,CASNPYQAGGYGYTF,TGTGCCAGCAACCCTTACCAGGCAGGGGGCTATGGCTACACCTTC